This note documents a single T cell receptor beta chain sequence. Its antigen remains unknown. The data belong to a study of post-analysis software for immune sequencing data. Study results and caveats: Patients showed TRBV5-6, TRBV5-1 and TRBV20-1 among 4 or 5 TRBV segments more frequent than in controls. Same-batch preparations were strongly co-clustered by F measure.

Unique molecular identifiers had been added to the TCR beta cDNA libraries. With roughly 0.9 to 10 million T cells as the source, 400,000 to 550,000 cDNA molecules resulted. TCRdb reanalysed the PCR reads using MiXCR and keeps one entry per CDR3 protein. The data contain about 430,000 distinct CDR3 sequences, 30% to 40% of them singletons. Per germline, CDR1 SGHRS and CDR2 YFSETQ. The V end lost 2 bases, the J end lost 0 bases, and 9 bases lay between the germline ends. The CDR3 runs 16 residues. The chain carries TRBV5-1 and TRBJ2-6, with D hard to call. The clonotype originates from a girl aged 2 to 9 with multiple sclerosis. The sample taken for sequencing was blood. CDR3: CASSFDFFSGANVLTF. In nucleotides, the CDR3 is TGCGCCAGCAGCTTTGACTTTTTCTCTGGGGCCAACGTCCTGACTTTC.